This passage covers 5 T cell receptor beta chains from one sample sequenced in a study of Ad26.COV2.S vaccination and SARS-CoV-2 variants (dated by TCRdb to the early 2020s). The library was made by the immunoSEQ multiplex PCR assay. The clones in this table, taken by TCRdb from immuneACCESS, are in-frame only. Not every clone is retained; where verified, under half of the shortfall comes from an unresolved V gene, and the cause of the rest is unknown. The sample yields more than 300,000 clones; about 82% were counted once. The ten largest clones add up to around 2% of the sample. Taken with the paper, the label for treatment or condition translates to: about 20 received Ad26.COV2.S at low or high dose, single or two shots; about 5 received placebo; per-sample allocation not given. For vaccine and placebo recipients, repertoires were sequenced using samples collected on day 63 after the first injection.

This material consisted of peripheral blood, taken in a trial of Ad26.COV2.S vaccine versus placebo. The receptor source for this set is a person aged 18-60 years who received the Ad26.COV2.S COVID-19 vaccine or a placebo.

The V call is TRBV3-1 (or the pseudogene TRBV3-2), the J call TRBJ1-6; a possible D gene is TRBD1 (6 bases). The CDR3 contains 17 residues. V shed 1 base and J shed 7 bases, with 17 bases lying between them. Germline values: CDR1 LGHDT, CDR2 YNNKEL (reference sequence). DNA for the CDR3: TGTGCCAGCAGCCAAGCTTGGACAGTGGCGGCCAATTCACCCCTCCACTTT. This gives the protein CASSQAWTVAANSPLHF.

The chain joins TRBV5-1 to TRBJ2-7; 7 nucleotides line up with TRBD1. Germline values: CDR1 SGHRS, CDR2 YFSETQ. The CDR3 spans 14 residues. J gave up 3 bases and V 5 bases, and 8 bases lay outside the gene matches. CDR3 nucleotide sequence: TGCGCCAGCAGGATGGGACAGTCCGACTACGAGCAGTACTTC. Its protein product is CASRMGQSDYEQYF.

V is TRBV7-3 and J is TRBJ1-1; D gene unclear. V lost 5 bases to trimming and J lost 7 bases, with 17 bases between them. The V gene's germline CDR1 is SGHTA and CDR2 FQGTGA. The CDR3 is made up of 14 amino acids. The CDR3 DNA reads TGTGCCAGCAGCACGCGAGGAAGGAGGGATGAAGCTTTCTTT. It encodes CASSTRGRRDEAFF. Drawing the rest from reference TRBV7-3 and TRBJ1-1, the complete variable domain is GAGVSQTPSNKVTEKGKYVELRCDPISGHTALYWYRQSLGQGPEFLIYFQGTGAADDSGLPNDRFFAVRPEGSVSTLKIQRTERGDSAVYLCASSTRGRRDEAFFGQGTRLTVV.

The sample holds a few counts of this clone. The chain joins TRBV25-1 to TRBJ2-7; the D call may be TRBD1 or TRBD2 (6 bases each). The V end lost 6 bases, the J end lost 7 bases, and 25 bases lay between the germline ends. CDR1 and CDR2 from the germline V gene are MGHDK and SYGVNS. The CDR3 sequence is 16 residues long. The CDR3, as DNA: TGTGCCAGCAGCCCAGTGGGGGGCGGAATCAACCGTGAGCAGTACTTC. It yields the protein CASSPVGGGINREQYF.

V usage is TRBV21-1 and J usage is TRBJ1-2. TRBV21-1 is a documented pseudogene. The CDR3 has 11 residues. CDR3 sequence reads: CASTWDYGYTF. The CDR3 DNA is TGTGCCAGCACCTGGGACTACGGCTACACCTTC.